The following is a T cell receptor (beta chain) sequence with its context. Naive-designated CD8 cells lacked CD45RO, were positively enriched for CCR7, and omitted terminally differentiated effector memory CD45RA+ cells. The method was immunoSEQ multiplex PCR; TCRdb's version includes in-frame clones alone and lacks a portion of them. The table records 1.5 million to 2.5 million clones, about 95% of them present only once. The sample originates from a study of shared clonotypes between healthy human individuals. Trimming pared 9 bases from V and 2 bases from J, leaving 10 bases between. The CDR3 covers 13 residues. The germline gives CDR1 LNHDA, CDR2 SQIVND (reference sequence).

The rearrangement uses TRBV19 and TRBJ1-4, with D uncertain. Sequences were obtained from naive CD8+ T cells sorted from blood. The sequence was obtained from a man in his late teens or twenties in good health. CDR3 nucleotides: TGTGCCAGCCGGGAAAGGACTAATGAAAAACTGTTTTTT. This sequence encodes CASRERTNEKLFF. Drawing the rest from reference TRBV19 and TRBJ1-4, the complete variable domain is DGGITQSPKYLFRKEGQNVTLSCEQNLNHDAMYWYRQDPGQGLRLIYYSQIVNDFQKGDIAEGYSVSREKKESFPLTVTSAQKNPTAFYLCASRERTNEKLFFGSGTQLSVL.